The TCR beta chain described here comes from a study of OX40 agonist ivuxolimab in advanced cancers. At the level of the whole study: The costimulatory receptor OX40 (CD134) was targeted by ivuxolimab, a fully human IgG2 agonistic monoclonal antibody. Patients were allowed to have had prior anti-PD-1, anti-PD-L1 or anti-CTLA-4 therapy, and more than 35% of the dose-escalation patients had been treated with checkpoint inhibitors. The dose-escalation cohort was approximately 83% male with a mean age of 60 years, ranging from roughly 20 to 85. Intravenous ivuxolimab was administered to patients every 2 weeks at six dose levels: 0.01, 0.1, 0.3, 1.5, 3 and 10 mg/kg. Three dose-escalation patients achieved partial responses, one with hepatocellular carcinoma and two with cutaneous melanoma. Peripheral TCRbeta sequencing aimed to test whether ivuxolimab altered TCR sequence diversity and caused clonal T-cell expansion. The paper describes the monotherapy dose-escalation part (N of about 52 patients) of the phase I trial of ivuxolimab. Of the approximately 53 patients in dose escalation, about 19 had hepatocellular carcinoma, approximately 15 had melanoma, 9 had renal cell carcinoma and 9 had head and neck cancer. Broader findings and caveats from the paper: After ivuxolimab, expanded clones were on average more numerous among CD8+ T cells than among CD4+ T cells. In partial responders in the 0.1-3.0 mg/kg groups, normalized peripheral clonal expansion was found to be among the lowest, especially among CD8+ T cells. The antigen specificity of the clonally expanded peripheral T cells was not determined. Low levels of normalized T-cell clonal expansion were also shown by some nonresponding patients. At doses from 0.1 to 3.0 mg/kg, clonal expansion was seen in both CD4+ and CD8+ blood T cells between baseline and week 6.

Genomic DNA was extracted from sorted cells for sequencing of the TCRbeta CDR3 region. TCRbeta CDR3 regions were sequenced using the immunoSEQ Assay. The source is immuneACCESS, and TCRdb retained only in-frame sequences with V and J called. Part of the clones is not carried over; for the studies checked, unresolved V genes explain less than half of this, and the remainder is unexplained. For this sample the table gives 35,000 to 50,000 clones, of which over 75% were detected only once. The top ten clonotypes cover 18% of the sample. Regarding this clone: Its specific antigen is unknown. The sample holds no much larger clone one base away, and base qualities are not on file.

Including the terminal cysteine and phenylalanine, the CDR3 comprises 15 residues. This entry keeps only the CDR3 DNA: 45 bases, framed from base 1. The V end loses 4 bases and the J end loses 3 bases, and a stretch of 14 bases separates them. CDR1 and CDR2 are drawn from the germline V gene (reference sequence): LNHDA, SQIVND. The trial excluded patients who had a history of autoimmune disease or were on systemic immunosuppression. Peripheral blood for TCR sequencing was collected from all dose cohorts at baseline, on cycle 4 day 1, and on cycle 7 day 1. The samples were drawn from a first-in-human, open-label, multicenter phase I dose-escalation trial of ivuxolimab. The trial enrolled adults with locally advanced or metastatic head and neck squamous cell, hepatocellular, melanoma or renal cell carcinoma. Before TCR sequencing, CD4+ T cells and CD8+ T cells from peripheral blood were sorted into separate populations.

This clonotype originated in an adult with an advanced solid tumor such as melanoma, head and neck, liver or kidney cancer. The input for sequencing was CD4+ or CD8+ T cells sorted from blood, taken in a trial of the OX40 agonist ivuxolimab. The receptor chain draws on TRBV19 and TRBJ2-3; TRBD2 might be the D gene, on 6 matching bases. The sequenced DNA: TGTGCCAGTAGTACGCTGCGGGGAGTGACAGATACGCAGTATTTT. Translated, this gives CASSTLRGVTDTQYF.